What follows are 13 T cell receptor beta chains derived from one specimen sequenced in a study of T cell responses to AZD1222 COVID-19 vaccine. Generated by immunoSEQ multiplex PCR, the TCRdb table keeps only in-frame clones and is missing some. In the table there are 150,000 to 200,000 clones, around 87% of which are singletons. Specimen: peripheral blood, collected on day 0 of MenACWY control vaccination. The receptor source for this set is an adult in good health.

The genes are TRBV28 and TRBJ2-7; D perhaps matches TRBD1 (5 bases). CDR1 is MDHEN, CDR2 SYDVKM, per germline. The CDR3 has 14 amino acids. V lost 3 bases and J lost 2, with 11 bases in between. The CDR3 bases are TGTGCCAGCAGTTTCTACGTAGGGGCCTACGAGCAGTACTTC. Its translation is CASSFYVGAYEQYF.

The gene calls are TRBV2 and TRBJ2-7; D is undetermined. The CDR3 spans 13 residues. V was shortened by 0 bases and J by 4 bases, with 7 bases between the two germline ends. Germline CDR1 SNHLY, CDR2 FYNNEI. The CDR3 loop is CASSEAGLYEQYF. CDR3 bases: TGTGCCAGCAGTGAAGCAGGTCTTTACGAGCAGTACTTC.

The rearrangement joins TRBV24-1 to TRBJ2-1, with D possibly being TRBD1 (6 bases). This CDR3 comprises 14 residues. Germline assignment: CDR1 KGHDR and CDR2 SFDVKD. V lost 9 bases to trimming and J lost 5 bases, with 16 bases between them. CDR3 nucleotide sequence: TGTGCCACCCAGAAAACAGGGAACCACAATGAGCAGTTCTTC. Translation: CATQKTGNHNEQFF.

The J gene is TRBJ1-1, the V gene TRBV5-1, with D possibly TRBD1 on 6 matching bases. This CDR3 contains 15 residues. V gave up 5 bases and J gave up 1 base, with 15 bases separating them. CDR1 is SGHRS, CDR2 YFSETQ, per germline. CDR3 bases: TGCGCCAGCAGTGGTCAGGGGCTTTCGAACACTGAAGCTTTCTTT. Translating it yields CASSGQGLSNTEAFF.

The V and J genes are TRBV28 and TRBJ2-2; D gene ambiguous. The CDR3 is made up of 13 amino acids. Germline loops: CDR1 MDHEN, CDR2 SYDVKM. Trimming cost V 4 bases and J 7 bases, with 10 bases left between them. The DNA of the CDR3 is TGTGCCAGCAGTTCCCCGGCCCGCGGGGAGCTGTTTTTT. Translating gives CASSSPARGELFF.

This clone was detected ten times or more. The V call is TRBV7-3, the J call TRBJ1-4; D gene uncertain. The germline V and J ends were trimmed by 2 bases and 7 bases, with 17 bases remaining between them. The CDR3 sequence is 16 residues long. Germline V gene lookup returns CDR1 SGHTA and CDR2 FQGTGA. The CDR3 reads CASSLVEYYLAEKLFF. The CDR3 DNA sequence: TGTGCCAGCAGCTTAGTTGAGTATTATTTGGCTGAAAAACTGTTTTTT.

This clone was observed once. The chain couples TRBV7-3 to TRBJ2-1; 11 bases fit TRBD2. Looked up from germline, CDR1 is SGHTA and CDR2 is FQGTGA. This CDR3 spans 17 amino acids. V gave up 4 bases and J gave up 15 bases; unmatched junction bases: 20. The CDR3 DNA reads as TGTGCCAGCAGCTCGATTCCTCCTAATCTAGCGGGAGGCTCCCTGTTCTTC. Its translation: CASSSIPPNLAGGSLFF.

V is TRBV5-4 and J is TRBJ2-7; D may be TRBD1 (7 bases). The CDR3 contains 15 residues. Deletions cut 5 bases from V and 2 bases from J, with 17 bases between. CDR1 and CDR2 (germline): SGHNT, YYREEE (reference sequence). This CDR3 is CASSYSGGGTYEQYF. Here the CDR3 DNA reads TGTGCCAGCAGTTATAGCGGAGGGGGCACCTACGAGCAGTACTTC.

This chain links TRBV5-6 with TRBJ2-1; a weak D match, TRBD1 (6 bases). CDR3 length equals 17 residues. Germline V CDR1 and CDR2: SGHDT, YYEEEE. The germline V and J ends were trimmed by 1 base and 1 base, with 15 bases remaining between them. The CDR3 spells CASSLSSQGWSYNEQFF. CDR3 DNA sequence: TGTGCCAGCAGCTTGTCTTCCCAGGGGTGGTCCTACAATGAGCAGTTCTTC.

The chain uses TRBV6-6 and TRBJ2-7, with D perhaps matching TRBD1 (6 bases). Germline loops: CDR1 MNHNY, CDR2 SVGAGI (reference sequence). The CDR3 has 13 amino acids. The V and J ends lost 6 bases and 3 bases respectively, with 12 bases between them. The CDR3 DNA follows: TGTGCCAGCAGATTTCTGGACAGCTACGAGCAGTACTTC. Its protein is CASRFLDSYEQYF.

This clone was seen once. The chain links TRBV2 to TRBJ2-7; 8 nucleotides match TRBD2. Germline lookup yields CDR1 SNHLY and CDR2 FYNNEI. Trimming took 5 bases from V and 0 from J; bases not matched to a gene: 3. CDR3 length equals 14 residues. The CDR3 DNA reads TGTGCCAGCAGTACTAGCGGCACCTCCTACGAGCAGTACTTC. It is translated as CASSTSGTSYEQYF.

A remark on this clone: One junction end disagrees with the germline gene, perhaps due to a read error. The J gene is TRBJ2-1, the V gene TRBV7-7; maybe TRBD2 (5 bases). The CDR3 has 16 residues. Germline V gene lookup returns CDR1 SSHAT and CDR2 FNYEAQ (reference sequence). CDR3 residues: CASSLESSSSYNEQFF. The CDR3 nucleotides read TGTGCTAGCAGCTTAGAGTCTAGCAGCTCCTACAATGAGCAGTTCTTC.

The genes are TRBV18 and TRBJ2-5; 12 bases align to TRBD1. The germline gives CDR1 KGHSH, CDR2 LQKENI. This CDR3 is built from 15 residues. After removal of 3 bases from V and 5 bases from J, the junction contained 4 bases not matched to a gene. CDR3 amino acids: CASSPSGQGAETQYF. The CDR3 nucleotides are TGTGCCAGCTCACCGTCGGGACAGGGGGCCGAGACCCAGTACTTC.